One TCR beta chain is described in this entry. Its antigen is still unknown. A much more abundant neighbour one base away suggests this may be a read error. The CDR3 totals 16 residues. The germline CDR1 and CDR2 sequences are SGHDT and YYEEEE. The V segment lost 4 bases and the J segment 4 bases; nucleotides outside the gene matches: 10. TCRdb ran MiXCR on the multiplex PCR reads and lists one entry per CDR3 protein. In the table there are tens of thousands of distinct CDR3 sequences, roughly 39% of which are singletons. The record originates from a study of breast tumors, draining lymph nodes, adjacent tissues. Study results and limitations: Compared with basal-like, luminal-like tumors shared significantly more repertoire with nontumor tissue. Findings are consistent with lymph node origin and intratumoral expansion of most tumor T cells.

Sequencing input: breast tumor tissue. The sequence came from a female donor with breast cancer. Some clones in this sample may be carry-over from other donors' samples. The chain has TRBV5-6 and TRBJ2-2; TRBD1 matches 7 bases. The CDR3 DNA follows: TGTGCCAGCAGCATCGACAGGGCGCGATTCACCGGGGAGCTGTTTTTT. Translation: CASSIDRARFTGELFF.